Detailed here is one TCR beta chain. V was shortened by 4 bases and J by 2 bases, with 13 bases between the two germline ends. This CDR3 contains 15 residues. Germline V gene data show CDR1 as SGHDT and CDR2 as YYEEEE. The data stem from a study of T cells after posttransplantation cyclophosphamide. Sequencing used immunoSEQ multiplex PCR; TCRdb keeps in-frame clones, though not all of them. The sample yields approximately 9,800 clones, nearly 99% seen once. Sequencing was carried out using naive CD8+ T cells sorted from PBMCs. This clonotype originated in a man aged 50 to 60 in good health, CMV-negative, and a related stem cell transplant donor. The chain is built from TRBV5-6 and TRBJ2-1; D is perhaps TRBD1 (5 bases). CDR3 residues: CASSRTGSPYNEQFF. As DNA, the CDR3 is TGTGCCAGCAGCCGAACAGGTTCCCCCTACAATGAGCAGTTCTTC. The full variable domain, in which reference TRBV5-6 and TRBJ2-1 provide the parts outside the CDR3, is DAGVTQSPTHLIKTRGQQVTLRCSPKSGHDTVSWYQQALGQGPQFIFQYYEEEERQRGNFPDRFSGHQFPNYSSELNVNALLLGDSALYLCASSRTGSPYNEQFFGPGTRLTVL.